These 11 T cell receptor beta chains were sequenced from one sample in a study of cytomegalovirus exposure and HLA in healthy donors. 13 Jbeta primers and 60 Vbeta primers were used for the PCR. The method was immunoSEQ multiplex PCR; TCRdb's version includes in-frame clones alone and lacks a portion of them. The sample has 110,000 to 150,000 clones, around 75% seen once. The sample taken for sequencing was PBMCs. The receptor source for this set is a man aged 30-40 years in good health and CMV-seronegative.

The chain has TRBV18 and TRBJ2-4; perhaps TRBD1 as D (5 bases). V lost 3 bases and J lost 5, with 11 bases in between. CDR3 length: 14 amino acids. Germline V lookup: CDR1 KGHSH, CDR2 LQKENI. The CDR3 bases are TGTGCCAGCTCACCTCAGGGCTACCAAAACATTCAGTACTTC. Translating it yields CASSPQGYQNIQYF.

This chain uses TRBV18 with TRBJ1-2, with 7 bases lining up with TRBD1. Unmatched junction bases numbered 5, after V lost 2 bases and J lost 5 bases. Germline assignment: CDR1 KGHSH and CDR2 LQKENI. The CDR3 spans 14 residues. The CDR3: CASSPVDREYGYTF. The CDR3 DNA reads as TGTGCCAGCTCACCAGTCGACAGGGAATATGGCTACACCTTC.

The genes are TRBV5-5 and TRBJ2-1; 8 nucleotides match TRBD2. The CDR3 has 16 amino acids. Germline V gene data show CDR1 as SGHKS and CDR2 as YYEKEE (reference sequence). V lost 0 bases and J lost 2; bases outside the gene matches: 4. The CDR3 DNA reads TGTGCCAGCAGCTTGGAGGGACTAGGAACCTACAATGAGCAGTTCTTC. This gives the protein CASSLEGLGTYNEQFF.

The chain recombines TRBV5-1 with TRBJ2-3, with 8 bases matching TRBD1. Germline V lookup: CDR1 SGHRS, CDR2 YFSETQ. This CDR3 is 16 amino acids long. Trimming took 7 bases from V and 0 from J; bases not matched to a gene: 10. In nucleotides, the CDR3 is TGCGCCAGCGGACAGGGCGTCTCCTATAGCACAGATACGCAGTATTTT. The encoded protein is CASGQGVSYSTDTQYF.

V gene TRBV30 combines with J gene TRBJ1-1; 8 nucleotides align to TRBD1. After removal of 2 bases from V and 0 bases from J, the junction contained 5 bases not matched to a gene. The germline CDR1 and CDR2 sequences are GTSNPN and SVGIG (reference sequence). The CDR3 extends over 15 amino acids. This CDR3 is CAWSRKDRVNTEAFF. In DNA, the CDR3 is TGTGCCTGGAGTAGGAAGGACAGGGTGAACACTGAAGCTTTCTTT.

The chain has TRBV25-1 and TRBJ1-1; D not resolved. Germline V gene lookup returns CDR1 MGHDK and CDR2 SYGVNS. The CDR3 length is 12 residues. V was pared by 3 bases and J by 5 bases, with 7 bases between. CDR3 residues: CASSDPGTEAFF. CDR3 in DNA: TGTGCCAGCAGTGATCCGGGGACTGAAGCTTTCTTT.

CDR3 region: CASSPSGGRDSLSPLHF. The CDR3 region has the DNA TGCGCCAGCAGCCCGTCCGGTGGCAGGGACTCCCTTTCACCCCTCCACTTT. The rearrangement joins TRBV5-1 to TRBJ1-6; D may be TRBD1 (5 bases). The germline V gene has CDR1 SGHRS and CDR2 YFSETQ. V was cut by 4 bases and J by 9 bases, with 23 bases left in between. The CDR3 runs 17 residues.

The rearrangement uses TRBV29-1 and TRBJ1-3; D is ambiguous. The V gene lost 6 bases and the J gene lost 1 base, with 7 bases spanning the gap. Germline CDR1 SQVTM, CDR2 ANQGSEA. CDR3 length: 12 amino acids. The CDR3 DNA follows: TGCAGCGTCGTCGGGTCTGGAAACACCATATATTTT. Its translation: CSVVGSGNTIYF.

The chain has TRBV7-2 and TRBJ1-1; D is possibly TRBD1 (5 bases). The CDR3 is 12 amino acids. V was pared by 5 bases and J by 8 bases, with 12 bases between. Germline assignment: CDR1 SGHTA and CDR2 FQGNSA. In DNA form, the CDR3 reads TGTGCCAGCAGCCGACAGCAGGGAGAAGCTTTCTTT. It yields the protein CASSRQQGEAFF.

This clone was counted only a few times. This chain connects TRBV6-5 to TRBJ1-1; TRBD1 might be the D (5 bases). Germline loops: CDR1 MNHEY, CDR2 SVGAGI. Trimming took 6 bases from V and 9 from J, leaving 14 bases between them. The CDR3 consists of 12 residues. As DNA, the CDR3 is TGTGCCAGCAGAACCGGACATTATAAAGCTTTCTTT. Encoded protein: CASRTGHYKAFF.

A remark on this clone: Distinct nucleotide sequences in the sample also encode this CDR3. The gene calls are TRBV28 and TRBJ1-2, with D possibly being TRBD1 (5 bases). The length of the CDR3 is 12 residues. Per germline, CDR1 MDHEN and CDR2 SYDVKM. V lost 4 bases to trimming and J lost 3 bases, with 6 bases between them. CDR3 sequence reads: CASSSTDYGYTF. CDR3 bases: TGTGCCAGCAGTTCGACAGACTATGGCTACACCTTC.